The subject of this entry is one T cell receptor beta chain. Its antigen is still unknown. One base away there is no much larger clone; base qualities are not given. These data originate in a study of shared clonotypes between healthy human individuals (dated by TCRdb to 2020 to 2021). In terms of the full investigation: The cohort included a few men and two women between 18 and 49 years of age. For each donor, CD4 naive and CD4 memory were each given three plates, CD8 naive was given two plates, and CD8 memory was given one plate. To estimate repertoire size and how much clonotypes are shared between individuals, the study performed deep sequencing of blood TCR repertoires from about 5 healthy adults. To increase sequencing depth and limit assay-specific biases, TCR repertoire library preparation and sequencing were carried out by different laboratories using diverse techniques. Per donor, leukapheresis produced somewhere between about 0.85 and 9.5 billion PBMCs.

TCR CDR3 regions were amplified from genomic DNA by multiplex PCR using the deep immunoSEQ assay. Extracted genomic DNA from each cell subset was distributed evenly across all wells of several immunoSEQ 96-well plates, and each plate was treated as a replicate. For sorted subsets, each replicate PCR was loaded with around 220 ng genomic DNA, equivalent to 30,000 or so T cell genomes. Purified libraries were quantified with a Qubit 3.0 fluorometer, sized on a Bioanalyzer 2100, and re-quantified with the KAPA Library Quantification kit. A separate single-read 150-cycle Illumina NextSeq 550 flow cell was used to sequence each immunoSEQ 96-well plate. Regarding the original processing steps: Because the immunoSEQ output included only junctional sequences and no quality scores, the filtering could not be the same as the filtering used for full-length reads. To assign V/J genes and CDR3, sequences were annotated using PyIR, a Python wrapper for IgBLAST v1.9, with IMGT germline references. Reads were removed for weak V/J assignments (E-value above 1e-6), missing CDR3, stop codons, out-of-frame junctions, or ambiguous translated residues. A V3J clonotype was defined by an identical inferred V gene, J gene, and CDR3 amino acid sequence. To compute the percentage overlap between repertoires, the number of shared unique clonotypes was divided by the size of the smaller repertoire. Three approaches were used to assess repertoire richness: RTK rarefaction, the Chao1 estimator, and Recon v2.1 estimates of unobserved clonotypes. Generation probabilities for all TCRbeta clonotypes obtained by the gDNA method from a handful of donors were computed using OLGA. TCRdb re-hosts the immuneACCESS table, in-frame sequences only. Its copies lack some clones; in the studies checked, an unresolved V gene accounts for under half of them, and the cause for the rest is not known. Clone size and V and J calls were adopted from that table, with D and trimming inferred from the DNA. Present in this sample are over a million clones, approximately 68% of which were seen just once. The ten largest clones add up to approximately 1.5% of the sample.

The donors were healthy, HIV-negative adults who had no recently reported acute infections or vaccinations. Every donor was a Caucasian adult residing in Nashville, Tennessee, USA. CD4+ T cells were enriched by magnetic negative selection, after which naive cells were positively selected on CD45RA and the negative fraction was taken as the memory subset. Blood was obtained by leukapheresis, after which PBMCs were separated by Ficoll-Histopaque density gradient centrifugation and cryopreserved in liquid nitrogen vapor phase. Analytical flow cytometry was used to check the purity and quantity of each magnetically sorted T cell population. Each sorted fraction had its genomic DNA isolated and then quantified by UV absorbance on a Nanodrop 2000c. Reading the germline V gene gives CDR1 SGHRS and CDR2 YFSETQ. Between the V and J ends, shortened by 2 bases and 11 bases respectively, the junction contains 17 bases. The CDR3 runs 14 residues from the cysteine to the phenylalanine. The CDR3 DNA has 42 bases and is translated from base 1.

Here is what the overall study found, with its caveats: Incomplete sequencing was indicated by rarefaction of sorted-subset datasets, despite the large sequencing depth. Estimated clonotype richness was generally larger for naive than for memory subsets. Compared with non-shared clonotypes, the clonotypes found in all four sorted-subset donors had higher generation probabilities. Based on pairwise subsampling, the degree of clonotype sharing among donors was expected to be affected by sequencing depth. Sharing across several donors was observed for approximately 4.6% of naive CD4, over 3% of naive CD8, over 2% of memory CD4, and 0.4% of memory CD8 clonotypes. Sampling was restricted to blood, and TCR repertoires in tissue are likely to differ from TCR repertoires in blood. The small number of donors limited the genetic and exposure-history diversity represented.

The receptor was isolated from a man between 18 and 29 years old in good health. The chain was built from TRBV5-1 and TRBJ2-4; the D segment is perhaps TRBD1 or TRBD2, each sharing 5 matched bases. Specimen: memory CD4+ T cells sorted from blood. The meaning of the sample's cell subset or site label: CD45RA-negative fraction. The CDR3 reads CASSFKPRDPFQYF. The nucleotides are TGCGCCAGCAGCTTTAAACCCCGGGACCCATTTCAGTACTTC.